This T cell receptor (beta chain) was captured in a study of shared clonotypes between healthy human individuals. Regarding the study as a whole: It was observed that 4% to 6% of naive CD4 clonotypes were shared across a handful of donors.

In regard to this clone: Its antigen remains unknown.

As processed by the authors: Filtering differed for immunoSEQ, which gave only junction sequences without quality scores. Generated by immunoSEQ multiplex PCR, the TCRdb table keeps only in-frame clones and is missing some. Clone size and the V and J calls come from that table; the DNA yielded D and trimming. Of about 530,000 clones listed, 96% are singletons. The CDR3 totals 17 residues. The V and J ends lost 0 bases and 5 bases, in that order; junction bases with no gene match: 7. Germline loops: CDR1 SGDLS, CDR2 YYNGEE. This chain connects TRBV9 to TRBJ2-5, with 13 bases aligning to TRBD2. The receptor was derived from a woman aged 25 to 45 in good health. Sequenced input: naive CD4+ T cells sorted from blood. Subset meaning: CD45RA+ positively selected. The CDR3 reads CASSVGGLAGTRETQYF. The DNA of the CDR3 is TGTGCCAGCAGCGTAGGGGGACTAGCGGGAACTAGGGAGACCCAGTACTTC. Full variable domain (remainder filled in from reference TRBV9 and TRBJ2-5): DSGVTQTPKHLITATGQRVTLRCSPRSGDLSVYWYQQSLDQGLQFLIQYYNGEERAKGNILERFSAQQFPDLHSELNLSSLELGDSALYFCASSVGGLAGTRETQYFGPGTRLLVL.